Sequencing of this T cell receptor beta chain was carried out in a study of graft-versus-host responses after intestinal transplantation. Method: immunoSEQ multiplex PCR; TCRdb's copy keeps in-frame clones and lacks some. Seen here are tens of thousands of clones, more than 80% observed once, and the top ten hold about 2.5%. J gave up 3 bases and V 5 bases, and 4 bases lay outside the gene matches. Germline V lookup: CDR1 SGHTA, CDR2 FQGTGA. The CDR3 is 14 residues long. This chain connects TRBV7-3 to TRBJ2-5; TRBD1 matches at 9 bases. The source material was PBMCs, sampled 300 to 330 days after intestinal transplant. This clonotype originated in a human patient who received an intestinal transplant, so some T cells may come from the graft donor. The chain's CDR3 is CASSPRDREETQYF. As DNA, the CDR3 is TGTGCCAGCAGCCCCCGGGACAGGGAAGAGACCCAGTACTTC.